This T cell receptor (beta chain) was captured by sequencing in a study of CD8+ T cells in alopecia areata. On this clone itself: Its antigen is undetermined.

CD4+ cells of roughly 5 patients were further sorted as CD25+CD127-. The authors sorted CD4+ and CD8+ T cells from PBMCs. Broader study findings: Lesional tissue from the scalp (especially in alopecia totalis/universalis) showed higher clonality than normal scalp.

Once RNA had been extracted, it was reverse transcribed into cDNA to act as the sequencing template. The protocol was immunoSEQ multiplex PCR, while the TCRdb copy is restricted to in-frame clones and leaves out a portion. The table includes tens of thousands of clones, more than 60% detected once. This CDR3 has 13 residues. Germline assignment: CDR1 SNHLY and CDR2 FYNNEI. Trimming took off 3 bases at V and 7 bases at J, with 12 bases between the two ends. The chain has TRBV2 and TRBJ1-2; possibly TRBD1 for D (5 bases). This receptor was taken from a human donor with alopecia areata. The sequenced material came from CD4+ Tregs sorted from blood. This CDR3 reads CASSDRPGIGYTF. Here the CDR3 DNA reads TGTGCCAGCAGTGATAGGCCAGGGATTGGCTACACCTTC.